The 15 T cell receptor beta chains in this list originate from one sample, sequenced in a study of OX40 agonist ivuxolimab in advanced cancers. Here immunoSEQ multiplex PCR was the method, and the copy in TCRdb shows in-frame clones only, minus some. The repertoire holds approximately 27,000 clones, with approximately 84% as singletons. The sequencing here drew on CD4+ or CD8+ T cells sorted from blood, taken in a trial of the OX40 agonist ivuxolimab. These receptors were collected from an adult with an advanced solid tumor such as melanoma, head and neck, liver or kidney cancer.

The rearrangement joins TRBV27 to TRBJ1-4; D perhaps matches TRBD1 (6 bases). The germline V gene encodes CDR1 MNHEY and CDR2 SMNVEV (reference sequence). The V end was cut by 5 bases, the J end by 0 bases, with 13 bases between. The CDR3 totals 16 residues. CDR3 amino acids: CASSPRTATTNEKLFF. CDR3 bases: TGTGCCAGCAGTCCTAGGACAGCCACAACTAATGAAAAACTGTTTTTT.

The chain is built from TRBV6-5 and TRBJ2-3, with D possibly TRBD2 on 6 matching bases. The CDR3 totals 15 residues. Trimming took 2 bases from V and 2 from J, leaving 11 bases between them. Germline CDR1 MNHEY, CDR2 SVGAGI. The CDR3 DNA sequence: TGTGCCAGCAGTTACGTGGAGGGCCCCACAGATACGCAGTATTTT. Translation: CASSYVEGPTDTQYF.

The genes are TRBV27 and TRBJ2-1; possibly TRBD1 or TRBD2 for D (5 bases each). The V and J ends lost 5 bases and 4 bases respectively, with 9 bases between them. Germline loops: CDR1 MNHEY, CDR2 SMNVEV (reference sequence). The CDR3 sequence is 13 residues long. As DNA, the CDR3 is TGTGCCAGCAGTGGGGGTAATTACAATGAGCAGTTCTTC. Translation gives CASSGGNYNEQFF.

The chain carries TRBV7-9 and TRBJ1-4; no definite D call. The CDR3 contains 13 residues. CDR1 SEHNR and CDR2 FQNEAQ come from the germline V gene (reference sequence). V lost 7 bases, J lost 2 bases, and 8 bases lay in between. DNA of the CDR3: TGTGCCAGCAATGAGGGCACTAATGAAAAACTGTTTTTT. Translation: CASNEGTNEKLFF.

This chain joins TRBV6-1 and TRBJ1-5; D is undetermined. V lost 8 bases and J lost 3, with 14 bases in between. The CDR3 extends over 14 amino acids. Germline V CDR1 and CDR2: MNHNS, SASEGT. DNA for the CDR3: TGTGCCAGCCAGATGACGTCCTCCAATCAGCCCCAGCATTTT. It encodes CASQMTSSNQPQHF.

The sample holds one count of this clone. The chain is built from TRBV11-2 and TRBJ2-5; 9 bases fit TRBD1. V was clipped by 4 bases and J by 4 bases; unmatched bases: 4. This CDR3 spans 14 amino acids. In germline, CDR1 is SGHAT, CDR2 FQNNGV. CDR3 in amino acids: CASSSYRGLETQYF. The CDR3 DNA reads as TGTGCCAGCAGCTCCTACAGGGGGCTAGAGACCCAGTACTTC.

This clone has a handful of counts. Other DNA sequences of this sample code for an identical CDR3. The chain joins TRBV4-3 to TRBJ2-4, with 7 bases fitting TRBD1. V shed 4 bases, J shed 1 base, and the junction held 4 bases outside the gene matches. Germline V gene lookup returns CDR1 LGHNA and CDR2 YSLEER. This CDR3 has 15 residues. The CDR3 spells CASSLTGDAKNIQYF. The CDR3 bases are TGCGCCAGCAGCCTAACAGGGGACGCCAAAAACATTCAGTACTTC.

V is TRBV2 and J is TRBJ2-3, with a weak D call TRBD1 (5 bases). The germline V gene encodes CDR1 SNHLY and CDR2 FYNNEI. This CDR3 comprises 12 residues. V was shortened by 8 bases and J by 4 bases, with 10 bases between the two germline ends. CDR3 nucleotides: TGTGCCAGCGAGTGGGGCGCAGATACGCAGTATTTT. It specifies CASEWGADTQYF.

The rearrangement joins TRBV11-2 to TRBJ1-2, with 9 bases identical to TRBD1. J was trimmed by 7 bases and V by 1 base; bases with no gene match: 1. Germline CDR1 SGHAT, CDR2 FQNNGV. The CDR3 totals 13 residues. CDR3 residues: CASSLGTGAGYTF. Here the CDR3 DNA reads TGTGCCAGCAGCTTAGGGACAGGGGCTGGCTACACCTTC. The entire variable domain, with the rest obtained from reference TRBV11-2 and TRBJ1-2, is as follows: EAGVAQSPRYKIIEKRQSVAFWCNPISGHATLYWYQQILGQGPKLLIQFQNNGVVDDSQLPKDRFSAERLKGVDSTLKIQPAKLEDSAVYLCASSLGTGAGYTFGSGTRLTVV.

This clone was recorded once. V gene TRBV7-8 combines with J gene TRBJ1-5; 12 bases line up with TRBD1. Germline V CDR1 and CDR2: SGHVS, FQNEAQ. With V trimmed by 5 bases and J by 2 bases, 7 bases remained unmatched. CDR3 size: 17 residues. Written as DNA, the CDR3 is TGTGCCAGCAGCGAGGGACAGGGGGCAGTTGGCAATCAGCCCCAGCATTTT. Its protein product is CASSEGQGAVGNQPQHF.

The chain links TRBV27 to TRBJ2-1; 14 nucleotides match TRBD2. This CDR3 region has 14 residues. With 5 bases clipped from V and 16 bases from J, the junction kept 10 bases outside the gene matches. Germline V lookup: CDR1 MNHEY, CDR2 SMNVEV (reference sequence). In nucleotides, the CDR3 is TGTGCCAGCAGTCCGGGGACTAGCGGGAGAAGTAGATTCTTC. This encodes CASSPGTSGRSRFF.

The chain employs TRBV6-1 and TRBJ2-3; no reliable D call. Trimming pared 5 bases from V and 2 bases from J, leaving 11 bases between. The CDR3 contains 14 residues. Germline assignment: CDR1 MNHNS and CDR2 SASEGT. The DNA for the CDR3 is TGTGCCAGCAGTCCCCAGTTGGCCACAGATACGCAGTATTTT. Protein: CASSPQLATDTQYF.

This chain joins TRBV9 and TRBJ2-3, with a weak D call TRBD2 (6 bases). The CDR3 contains 16 residues. Germline V gene sequence: CDR1 SGDLS, CDR2 YYNGEE. Trimming took off 2 bases at V and 1 base at J, with 14 bases between the two ends. In nucleotides, the CDR3 is TGTGCCAGCAGCGTCTTTTCGGGGGTCGGCACAGATACGCAGTATTTT. This codes for CASSVFSGVGTDTQYF.

This rearrangement joins TRBV7-2 to TRBJ2-5; the D gene is possibly TRBD2 (5 bases). Germline loops: CDR1 SGHTA, CDR2 FQGNSA. Trimming removed 5 bases from V and 4 bases from J, with 29 bases in between. This CDR3 has 19 residues. The DNA of the CDR3 is TGTGCCAGCAGCCCGAGAGGGCTAGGAAAAATCTCGGAGCGAGAGACCCAGTACTTC. Its translation is CASSPRGLGKISERETQYF.

Here the CDR3 DNA reads TGTGCCAGCAGCCCGGACAGGGGGCTGGCCGGGGAGCTGTTTTTT. Translating it yields CASSPDRGLAGELFF. This chain links TRBV11-2 with TRBJ2-2; 11 bases are a match to TRBD1. This CDR3 region has 15 residues. Germline CDR1 is SGHAT and CDR2 is FQNNGV. With V trimmed by 5 bases and J by 6 bases, 5 bases remained unmatched.